The clone carrying this TCR beta chain was detected a few times. Its antigen is not identified. This record comes from a study of CD8 T cells in ankylosing spondylitis. Regarding the study as a whole: In ankylosing spondylitis patients, matched synovial fluid reportedly showed significant enrichment of disease-linked clones.

A single record per CDR3 protein comes from TCRdb applying MiXCR to the 5' RACE reads. The sample shows roughly 230,000 distinct CDR3 sequences, 7.5% to 9.5% of them seen only once. The CDR3 runs to 14 residues. CDR1 is MDHEN and CDR2 is SYDVKM in the germline V gene. Trimming shortened V by 4 bases and J by 4 bases, and 13 bases separated the two germline ends. Specimen: blood, either unsorted or a sorted T cell fraction (not recorded which). The chain joins TRBV28 to TRBJ1-2; D is possibly TRBD1 (5 bases). The clonotype originates from a female donor with ankylosing spondylitis or in good health (not recorded which). CDR3 protein: CASSSTGRFYGYTF. The DNA for the CDR3 is TGTGCCAGCAGTTCGACGGGACGGTTCTATGGCTACACCTTC.